The following is a TCR beta chain sequence with its context. Its cognate antigen is unknown. This sample was taken from a study of cytomegalovirus exposure and HLA in healthy donors. Points from the study as a whole: Data from an earlier analysis indicated that most TCR beta V segments were productive either about 87% or about 30% of the time.

PCR primers comprised 60 Vbeta and 13 Jbeta primers. Some clones are missing from TCRdb's copy, which holds only in-frame ones; the method was immunoSEQ multiplex PCR. Among about 110,000 clones, 65% to 85% were seen once, and the ten largest hold roughly 6.1%. Source material: PBMCs. This clonotype was obtained from a man younger than 35 in good health and CMV-seronegative.

The CDR3 DNA sequence: TGTGCCAGCAGTTTACGGCGGGTGGGGCAGCCCCAGCATTTT. Protein sequence: CASSLRRVGQPQHF. This rearrangement joins TRBV28 to TRBJ1-5; D is uncertain. Germline V lookup: CDR1 MDHEN, CDR2 SYDVKM. The CDR3 runs to 14 residues. The ends were cut back, 2 bases at V and 7 bases at J, with 12 bases in the middle.